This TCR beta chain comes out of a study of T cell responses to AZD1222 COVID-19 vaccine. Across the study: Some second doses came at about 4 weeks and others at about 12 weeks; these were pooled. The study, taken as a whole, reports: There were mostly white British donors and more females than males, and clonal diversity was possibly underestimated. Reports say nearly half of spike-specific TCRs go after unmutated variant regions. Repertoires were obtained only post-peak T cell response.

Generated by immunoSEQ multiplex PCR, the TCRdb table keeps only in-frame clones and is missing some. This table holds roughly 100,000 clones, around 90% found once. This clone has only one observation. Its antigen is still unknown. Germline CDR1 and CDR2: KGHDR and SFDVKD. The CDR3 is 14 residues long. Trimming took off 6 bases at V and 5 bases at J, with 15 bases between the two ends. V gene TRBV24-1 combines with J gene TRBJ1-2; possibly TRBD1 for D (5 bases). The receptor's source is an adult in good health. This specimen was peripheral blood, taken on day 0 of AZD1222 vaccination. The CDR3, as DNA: TGTGCCACCAGTAAGGACGGGACTGATTATGGCTACACCTTC. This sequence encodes CATSKDGTDYGYTF.